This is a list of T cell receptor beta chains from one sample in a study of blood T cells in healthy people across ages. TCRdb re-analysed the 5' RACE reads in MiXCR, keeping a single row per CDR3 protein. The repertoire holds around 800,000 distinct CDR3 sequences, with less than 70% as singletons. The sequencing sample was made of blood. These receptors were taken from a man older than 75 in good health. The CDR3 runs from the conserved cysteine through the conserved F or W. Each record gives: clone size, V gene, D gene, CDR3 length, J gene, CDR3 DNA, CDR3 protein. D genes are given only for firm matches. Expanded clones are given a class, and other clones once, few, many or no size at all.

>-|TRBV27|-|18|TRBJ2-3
TGTGCCAGCAGTCCTAGGGGGGGAGGCAGGGGGAGCACAGATACGCAGTATTTT
CASSPRGGGRGSTDTQYF
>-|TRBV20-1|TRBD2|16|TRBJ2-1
TGCAGTGTTTTTCCCCCCCGCAGCGGGAGGTACAATGAGCAGTTCTTC
CSVFPPRSGRYNEQFF
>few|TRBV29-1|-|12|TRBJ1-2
TGCAGCGTCGCCGGACAGAGCCATGGCTACACCTTC
CSVAGQSHGYTF
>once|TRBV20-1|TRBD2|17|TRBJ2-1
TGCAGTGCCTCATCCGGGACTAGCGGGAGAGGGAACAATGAGCAGTTCTTC
CSASSGTSGRGNNEQFF
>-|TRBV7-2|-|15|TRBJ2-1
TGTGCCAGCAGCTCGGGACTTCCAGCCTACAATGAGCAGTTCTTC
CASSSGLPAYNEQFF
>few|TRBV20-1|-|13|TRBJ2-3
TGCAGTGCGCCGGCCGTCTACACAGATACGCAGTATTTT
CSAPAVYTDTQYF
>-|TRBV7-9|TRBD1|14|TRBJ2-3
TGTGCCAGCAGCTTAGCACCAGGGGGCCGATACGCGTATTTT
CASSLAPGGRYAYF
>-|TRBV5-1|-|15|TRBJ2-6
TGCGCCAGCAGCTTGGAGGTAACTGGGACCAACGTCCTGACTTTC
CASSLEVTGTNVLTF
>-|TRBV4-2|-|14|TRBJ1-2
TGTGCCAGCAGCCTGACCGGGCCCTTGCGGGGCTACACCTTC
CASSLTGPLRGYTF
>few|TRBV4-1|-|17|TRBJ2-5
TGCGCCAGCAGCCAAGATTCTAGAGGGGCACAACAAGAGACCCAGTACTTC
CASSQDSRGAQQETQYF
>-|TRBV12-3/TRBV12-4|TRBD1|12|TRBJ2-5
TGTGCCAGCCAGGGGGCACAAGAGACCCAGTACTTC
CASQGAQETQYF
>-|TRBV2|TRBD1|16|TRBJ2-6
TGTGCCAGCAGCGCGGACAGGCCTAGGAGGGCCAACGTCCTGACTTTC
CASSADRPRRANVLTF
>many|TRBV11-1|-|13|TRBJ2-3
TGTGCCAGCTCGCAACGGGAGACAGATACGCAGTATTTT
CASSQRETDTQYF
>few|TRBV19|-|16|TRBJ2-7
TGTGCCAGTAGTCCCCCTGCCGCCAAGGCATCCTACGAGCAGTACTTC
CASSPPAAKASYEQYF
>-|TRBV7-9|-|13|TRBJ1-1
TGTGCCAGCAGCGTACGGGGGGGCACTGAAGCTTTCTTT
CASSVRGGTEAFF
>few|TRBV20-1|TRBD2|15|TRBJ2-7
TGCAGTGCTAGAGGGACCAGCGGGAGGGTCGGCGAGCAGTACTTC
CSARGTSGRVGEQYF
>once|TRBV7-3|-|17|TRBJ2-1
TGTGCTAGCAGCTTAACGTCTGGGACTCTTGCATACAATGAGCAGTTCTTC
CASSLTSGTLAYNEQFF
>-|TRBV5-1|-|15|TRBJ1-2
TGCGCCAGCAGCCCAGGTTTGGGCAGGGAGGGTGGCTACACCTTC
CASSPGLGREGGYTF
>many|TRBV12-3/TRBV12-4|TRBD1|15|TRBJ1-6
TGTGCCAGCAGTCCCGGGACAGGGGGTAGTTCACCCCTCCACTTT
CASSPGTGGSSPLHF
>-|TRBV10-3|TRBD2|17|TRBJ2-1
TGTGCCATCAGTGTTGAACTAGCGGGAGATATAAACAATGAGCAGTTCTTC
CAISVELAGDINNEQFF
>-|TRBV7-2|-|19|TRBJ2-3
TGTGCCAGCAGCCCAAGGGGGCGCCGGCTAGCGGGCTACGGAGATACGCAGTATTTT
CASSPRGRRLAGYGDTQYF
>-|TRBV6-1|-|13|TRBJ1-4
TGTGCCAGCAGTGAAAGGAGCGTGGGAAAACTGTTTTTT
CASSERSVGKLFF
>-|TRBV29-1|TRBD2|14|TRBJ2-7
TGCAGCGTGGGGGCGGCGGGAGGCGCCTACGAGCAGTACTTC
CSVGAAGGAYEQYF
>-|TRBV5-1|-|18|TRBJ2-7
TGCGCCAGCAGCTTTTCGAGGGGACGAGGTTCTCAATCCTACGAGCAGTACTTC
CASSFSRGRGSQSYEQYF
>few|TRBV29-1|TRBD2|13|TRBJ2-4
TGCAGCGTTTTGACTAGCGTCTCAAACATTCAGTACTTC
CSVLTSVSNIQYF
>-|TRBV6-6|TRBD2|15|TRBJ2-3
TGTGCCAGCTTTCCAGGGACTAGTAGCACAGATACGCAGTATTTT
CASFPGTSSTDTQYF
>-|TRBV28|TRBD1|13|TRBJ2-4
TGTGCCAGCAACACGGGACAGGGTAACATTCAGTACTTC
CASNTGQGNIQYF
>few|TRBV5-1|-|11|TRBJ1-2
TGCGCCAGCAGCTTGAACAGACTCTACACCTTC
CASSLNRLYTF
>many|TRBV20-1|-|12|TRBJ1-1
TGCAGTTCCTCAGGGTCGAGCACTGAAGCTTTCTTT
CSSSGSSTEAFF
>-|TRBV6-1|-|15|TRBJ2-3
TGTGCCAGCAGTCCTGGTTTCACCGGCACAGATACGCAGTATTTT
CASSPGFTGTDTQYF
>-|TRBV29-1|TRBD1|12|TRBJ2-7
TGCAGCGCAGGACAGGGGGGCCACGAGCAGTACTTC
CSAGQGGHEQYF
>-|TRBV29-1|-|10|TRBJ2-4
TGCAGCGTTGAATGGGGGGAGCAGTACTTC
CSVEWGEQYF
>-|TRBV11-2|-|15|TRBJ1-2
TGTGCCAGCAGCGTAATAAATTTAGGCAGGGCAGGCTACACCTTC
CASSVINLGRAGYTF
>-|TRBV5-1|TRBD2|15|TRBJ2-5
TGCGCCAGCAGCTTGGATGGGACTAGCGGGGAGACCCAGTACTTC
CASSLDGTSGETQYF
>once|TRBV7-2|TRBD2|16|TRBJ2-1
TGTGCCAGCAGCTTAGTAGGGAGGGCCTCTAGTAATGAGCAGTTCTTC
CASSLVGRASSNEQFF
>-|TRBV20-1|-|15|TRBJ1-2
TGCAGTACTTTGAGCAGGGCGTCGGGGGACTATGGCTACACCTTC
CSTLSRASGDYGYTF
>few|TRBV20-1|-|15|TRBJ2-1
TGCAGTGCTAAAGCTGAGGGCCGCTCCTACAATGAGCAGTTCTTC
CSAKAEGRSYNEQFF
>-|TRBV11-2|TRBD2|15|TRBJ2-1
TGTGCCAGCAGCCCCCGGGGCGGGAGTGGAAATGAGCAGTTCTTC
CASSPRGGSGNEQFF
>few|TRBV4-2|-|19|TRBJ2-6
TGTGCCAGCAGCCAAGATGAAGGGGAGGTCAGCTCTGGGGCCAACGTCCTGACTTTC
CASSQDEGEVSSGANVLTF
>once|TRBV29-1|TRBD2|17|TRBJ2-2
TGCAGCGTCAAAGTTGTGGGGAGGGGCAGTAACACCGGGGAGCTGTTTTTT
CSVKVVGRGSNTGELFF